The rows below give T cell receptor beta chains drawn from one sample of a study of blood T cell repertoires in COVID-19. Profiling relied on immunoSEQ multiplex PCR, and the TCRdb table lists in-frame clones only, not all of them. The sample includes about 94,000 clones, roughly 80% of them seen just once. Sequencing used peripheral blood. These receptors were collected from a human donor in a cohort sampled during active COVID-19. Each CDR3 is given with its conserved first and last residue. The D gene is left open where the match is weak. Size values are once, few and many counts, or a class for expanded clones, and some rows have none.

size: .
V: TRBV5-5
J: TRBJ1-4
length: 13
D: .
DNA: TGTGCCAGCAGCTTGGAGGCCGGGGAAAAACTGTTTTTT
CDR3: CASSLEAGEKLFF

size: few
V: TRBV28
J: TRBJ1-6
length: 17
D: .
DNA: TGTGCCAGCAGCCTTTACAGGGCCGGGACACGATATTCACCCCTCCACTTT
CDR3: CASSLYRAGTRYSPLHF

size: .
V: TRBV30
J: TRBJ2-4
length: 13
D: .
DNA: TGTGCCTGGAGTGTTGGAGGCAAAAACATTCAGTACTTC
CDR3: CAWSVGGKNIQYF

size: .
V: TRBV10-1
J: TRBJ1-3
length: 15
D: .
DNA: TGCGCCAGCAGAACAGGGTTCGGCTCTGGAAACACCATATATTTT
CDR3: CASRTGFGSGNTIYF

size: .
V: TRBV29-1
J: TRBJ2-1
length: 13
D: .
DNA: TGCAGCGTTGACCACAGGAGTTATAGTGAGCAGTTCTTC
CDR3: CSVDHRSYSEQFF

size: .
V: TRBV3-1/TRBV3-2
J: TRBJ2-5
length: 14
D: .
DNA: TGTGCCAGCACGCCCTACGGGGTTAAAGAGACCCAGTACTTC
CDR3: CASTPYGVKETQYF

size: .
V: TRBV7-2
J: TRBJ2-7
length: 13
D: .
DNA: TGTGCCAGCAGCTCTCCGGGCGGGGACGAGCAGTACTTC
CDR3: CASSSPGGDEQYF

size: .
V: TRBV19
J: TRBJ1-2
length: 13
D: .
DNA: TGTGCCAGTAGTCCTCAGGGGTTCTATGGCTACACCTTC
CDR3: CASSPQGFYGYTF

size: .
V: TRBV9
J: TRBJ2-3
length: 17
D: TRBD2
DNA: TGTGCCAGCAGCGTAGAAGGAGGGGTAGCGGGAGGGGATACGCAGTATTTT
CDR3: CASSVEGGVAGGDTQYF

size: .
V: TRBV27
J: TRBJ2-7
length: 13
D: TRBD1
DNA: TGTGCCAGCAGTGGGACAGGGGGCGGGGAGCAGTACTTC
CDR3: CASSGTGGGEQYF

size: .
V: TRBV24-1
J: TRBJ2-3
length: 20
D: .
DNA: TGTGCCACCAGTGCCCTGACACCCCGGACAGAGTCGCTATCCACAGATACGCAGTATTTT
CDR3: CATSALTPRTESLSTDTQYF

size: few
V: TRBV15
J: TRBJ1-3
length: 15
D: .
DNA: TGTGCCACCAGCAGAGAGGGCACCTCTGGAAACACCATATATTTT
CDR3: CATSREGTSGNTIYF

size: .
V: TRBV12-3/TRBV12-4
J: TRBJ2-7
length: 13
D: TRBD2
DNA: TGTGCCAGCAACAAGCGGGACGGGTACGAGCAGTACTTC
CDR3: CASNKRDGYEQYF

size: .
V: TRBV21-1
J: TRBJ1-2
length: 15
D: .
DNA: TGTGCCAGCAGCACCGACAGGGTCGGGGACTATGGCTACACCTTC
CDR3: CASSTDRVGDYGYTF

size: few
V: TRBV27
J: TRBJ1-5
length: 13
D: .
DNA: TGTGCCAGCAGTTTCACAGTGGATCAGCCCCAGCATTTT
CDR3: CASSFTVDQPQHF

size: .
V: TRBV27
J: TRBJ2-6
length: 16
D: .
DNA: TGTGCCAGCAGTTTATCGGGCAGCTCTGGGGCCAACGTCCTGACTTTC
CDR3: CASSLSGSSGANVLTF

size: .
V: TRBV6-5
J: TRBJ2-7
length: 13
D: .
DNA: TGTGCCAGCAGTTACCGGGAAACCTACGAGCAGTACTTC
CDR3: CASSYRETYEQYF

size: .
V: TRBV30
J: TRBJ1-5
length: 14
D: TRBD1
DNA: TGTGCCTGCCGATCGACAGGGGGCCACCAGCCCCAGCATTTT
CDR3: CACRSTGGHQPQHF

size: .
V: TRBV19
J: TRBJ1-1
length: 19
D: TRBD1
DNA: TGTGCCAGTAGTAAGGGAGGGCCGGGACAGGGCTTTATGAACACTGAAGCTTTCTTT
CDR3: CASSKGGPGQGFMNTEAFF

size: .
V: TRBV15
J: TRBJ2-1
length: 13
D: TRBD1
DNA: TGTGCCACCAGCAGAGGACAGGGGCTTGAGCAGTTCTTC
CDR3: CATSRGQGLEQFF

size: .
V: TRBV19
J: TRBJ2-3
length: 18
D: TRBD2
DNA: TGTGCCAGTAGTATTTGGGCACTAGCGGGGGCCCACGGAGATACGCAGTATTTT
CDR3: CASSIWALAGAHGDTQYF

size: once
V: TRBV10-3
J: TRBJ1-2
length: 13
D: .
DNA: TGTGCCATCAGTGAGTCGAGCGGGTATGGCTACACCTTC
CDR3: CAISESSGYGYTF

size: few
V: TRBV7-6
J: TRBJ2-7
length: 15
D: .
DNA: TGTGCCAGCAGCTTCTACGAATCGGGTGGTAACGAGCAGTACTTC
CDR3: CASSFYESGGNEQYF

size: .
V: TRBV14
J: TRBJ1-1
length: 16
D: .
DNA: TGTGCCAGCAGCCACCTCGGGACAATCTTTGGGGGTGAAGCTTTCTTT
CDR3: CASSHLGTIFGGEAFF

size: .
V: TRBV28
J: TRBJ2-7
length: 15
D: .
DNA: TGTGCCAGCAGTCCAACCGGGACATTTGCTTACGAGCAGTACTTC
CDR3: CASSPTGTFAYEQYF

size: .
V: TRBV7-9
J: TRBJ2-2
length: 12
D: .
DNA: TGTGCCAGCAGCTCCTCCACCGGGGAGCTGTTTTTT
CDR3: CASSSSTGELFF

size: .
V: TRBV30
J: TRBJ1-3
length: 12
D: .
DNA: TGTGCCTGGAGTCGCTCTGGAAACACCATATATTTT
CDR3: CAWSRSGNTIYF

size: .
V: TRBV13
J: TRBJ2-7
length: 15
D: TRBD1
DNA: TGTGCCAGCAGGAATGTGGGGCAGGGGGTATACGAGCAGTACTTC
CDR3: CASRNVGQGVYEQYF

size: few
V: TRBV27
J: TRBJ2-7
length: 13
D: .
DNA: TGTGCCAGCAGTTTACGAGAGGACTACGAGCAGTACTTC
CDR3: CASSLREDYEQYF

size: .
V: TRBV18
J: TRBJ1-1
length: 13
D: TRBD1
DNA: TGTGCCAGCTCACCGCAGGGGGTAACTGAAGCTTTCTTT
CDR3: CASSPQGVTEAFF

size: .
V: TRBV18
J: TRBJ2-7
length: 13
D: TRBD1
DNA: TGTGCCAGCCTGCCGGGACAGGGGTCCGAGCAGTACTTC
CDR3: CASLPGQGSEQYF

size: .
V: TRBV28
J: TRBJ1-5
length: 13
D: .
DNA: TGTGCCACCCGGGGAGGGAGCAATCAGCCCCAGCATTTT
CDR3: CATRGGSNQPQHF

size: few
V: TRBV10-3
J: TRBJ1-1
length: 15
D: TRBD1
DNA: TGTGCCATCAGTCCCGGGACAGTTTTGGACACTGAAGCTTTCTTT
CDR3: CAISPGTVLDTEAFF

size: once
V: TRBV30
J: TRBJ1-1
length: 14
D: TRBD1
DNA: TGTGCCTGGAGTGTAGGAGGGGGCGGCACTGAAGCTTTCTTT
CDR3: CAWSVGGGGTEAFF

size: few
V: TRBV5-1
J: TRBJ2-7
length: 13
D: TRBD1
DNA: TGCGCCAGCAGCTTGGGACAGGGGGATAAGCAGTACTTC
CDR3: CASSLGQGDKQYF

size: .
V: TRBV27
J: TRBJ2-7
length: 12
D: .
DNA: TGTGCCAGCAGCCAGGAAGGCTACGAGCAGTACTTC
CDR3: CASSQEGYEQYF

size: .
V: TRBV30
J: TRBJ1-1
length: 14
D: TRBD1
DNA: TGTGCCTGGAGGGACGGGACAGTGAACACTGAAGCTTTCTTT
CDR3: CAWRDGTVNTEAFF

size: .
V: TRBV16
J: TRBJ1-2
length: 12
D: .
DNA: TGTGCCAGCAGCCAACGCCGGGTTAGCTACACCTTC
CDR3: CASSQRRVSYTF

size: few
V: TRBV11-2
J: TRBJ1-5
length: 16
D: .
DNA: TGTGCCAGCAGCTTAGGAGGTTCGAATAGCAATCAGCCCCAGCATTTT
CDR3: CASSLGGSNSNQPQHF

size: few
V: TRBV14
J: TRBJ2-6
length: 19
D: TRBD2
DNA: TGTGCCAGCAGCCAAGATAGAGCGGGAGGTCTCTCTGGGGCCAACGTCCTGACTTTC
CDR3: CASSQDRAGGLSGANVLTF

size: few
V: TRBV3-1/TRBV3-2
J: TRBJ1-5
length: 14
D: .
DNA: TGTGCCAGCAGCCAAGATACCAGGGCTCAGCCCCAGCATTTT
CDR3: CASSQDTRAQPQHF

size: .
V: TRBV5-1
J: TRBJ1-3
length: 17
D: TRBD1
DNA: TGCGCCAGCAGTTGGGCCACAGGGGCCCGCTCTGGAAACACCATATATTTT
CDR3: CASSWATGARSGNTIYF

size: .
V: TRBV10-3
J: TRBJ1-1
length: 14
D: .
DNA: TGTGCCATACAGGGTGACGGTACGGACACTGAAGCTTTCTTT
CDR3: CAIQGDGTDTEAFF